The 7 T cell receptor beta chains presented below share a single source sample, sequenced in a study of response to subunit inactivated influenza vaccine. TCRdb ran MiXCR on the RT-PCR reads and lists one entry per CDR3 protein. The table lists roughly 630,000 distinct CDR3 sequences, around 15% of them singletons. Sample: PBMCs from blood, taken 14 to 15 days before vaccination. The receptors stem from a man aged 50 to 60 who received an inactivated influenza vaccine.

The chain links TRBV9 to TRBJ1-2, with D maybe TRBD1 (5 bases). V was pared by 3 bases and J by 4 bases, with 13 bases between. The CDR3 extends over 14 amino acids. CDR1 is SGDLS, CDR2 YYNGEE, per germline. In nucleotides, the CDR3 is TGTGCCAGCAGCGCCCAACAAGACAGCTATGGCTACACCTTC. This codes for CASSAQQDSYGYTF.

This clonotype was seen a handful of times. The chain recombines TRBV7-6 with TRBJ2-2; D is unclear. The germline CDR1 and CDR2 sequences are SGHVS and FNYEAQ. Deletions cut 1 base from V and 0 bases from J, with 12 bases between. The CDR3 consists of 17 residues. CDR3 sequence: CASSLEQPRANTGELFF. CDR3 sequence (DNA): TGTGCCAGCAGCTTAGAACAGCCGAGAGCGAACACCGGGGAGCTGTTTTTT.

The chain recombines TRBV14 with TRBJ1-1; D unresolved. Germline assignment: CDR1 SGHDN and CDR2 FVKESK. The CDR3 runs to 11 residues. V was trimmed by 9 bases and J by 4 bases, leaving 9 bases between them. The CDR3 loop reads CASSVGTEAFF. The CDR3 DNA is TGTGCCAGTTCAGTTGGCACTGAAGCTTTCTTT. Filled out from reference TRBV14 and TRBJ1-1, the complete variable domain reads EAGVTQFPSHSVIEKGQTVTLRCDPISGHDNLYWYRRVMGKEIKFLLHFVKESKQDESGMPNNRFLAERTGGTYSTLKVQPAELEDSGVYFCASSVGTEAFFGQGTRLTVV.

This clonotype has just a few counts. This chain connects TRBV6-1 to TRBJ2-3, with 9 bases fitting TRBD2. The J segment lost 0 bases and the V segment lost 6 bases, leaving 4 bases of the junction unmatched. The length of the CDR3 is 15 residues. Germline CDR1 MNHNS, CDR2 SASEGT. This CDR3 is CASSNSGRSTDTQYF. The CDR3 DNA reads as TGTGCCAGCAGCAATAGCGGGAGAAGCACAGATACGCAGTATTTT.

The gene calls are TRBV12-3 or TRBV12-4 and TRBJ2-5; D gene ambiguous. The CDR3 loop spans 15 amino acids. The V gene lost 5 bases and the J gene lost 4 bases, with 17 bases spanning the gap. The CDR3 DNA reads TGTGCCAGCAGTCCCCCCGGAAGACGAGGAGAGACCCAGTACTTC. Its translation is CASSPPGRRGETQYF.

This chain connects TRBV2 to TRBJ2-2; D perhaps matches TRBD2 (5 bases). Germline lookup yields CDR1 SNHLY and CDR2 FYNNEI. This CDR3 has 16 amino acids. The V gene lost 7 bases and the J gene lost 0 bases, with 15 bases spanning the gap. This chain's CDR3 is CASKEWRRANTGELFF. The CDR3 DNA sequence: TGTGCCAGCAAGGAGTGGAGGCGCGCGAACACCGGGGAGCTGTTTTTT.

The rearrangement links TRBV9 to TRBJ2-2, with D possibly matching TRBD1 (5 bases). From germline, CDR1 is SGDLS and CDR2 YYNGEE. V shed 0 bases and J shed 0 bases, with 6 bases lying between them. The CDR3 runs to 15 residues. For the CDR3, the DNA is TGTGCCAGCAGCGTAGGACAGTCGAACACCGGGGAGCTGTTTTTT. This sequence encodes CASSVGQSNTGELFF.